The entry that follows covers one T cell receptor (beta chain) sequence. What it recognizes is unknown. Only in-frame clones appear in the TCRdb table, and some are missing; sequencing was by immunoSEQ multiplex PCR. The data hold about 120,000 clones, with around 89% observed a single time. The data were obtained in a study of cytomegalovirus exposure and HLA in healthy donors. Findings of the study overall: In a later analysis, first-cohort TCR clusters were found to tend to co-occur in the approximately 120 validation repertoires. Cytomegalovirus association was assigned to about 180 TCR beta chains.

Sequencing was done on a sample of PBMCs. The TCR comes from a woman between 18 and 29 years old in good health and CMV-seropositive.

CDR3 loop: CASSYRGGRETQYF. The CDR3 DNA reads TGTGCCAGCAGTTACCGGGGCGGGAGAGAGACCCAGTACTTC. The chain carries TRBV6-5 and TRBJ2-5, with 7 bases matching TRBD2. Per germline, CDR1 MNHEY and CDR2 SVGAGI. Trimming at V came to 2 bases and at J to 4 bases, leaving 4 bases not matched to a gene. The CDR3 sequence is 14 residues long.